What follows are 7 T cell receptor beta chains derived from one specimen sequenced in a study of blood T cells in healthy people across ages. For the second PCR, which ran for about 7 to 11 cycles, a sample-barcoded 5' primer and a J-beta primer mix were used. TCRdb called the 5' RACE reads again in MiXCR, with one record for every CDR3 protein. The data contain some 760,000 distinct CDR3 sequences, 25% of them singletons. The same data also contributed to another study, on T cells of mothers and their children.

Sample: blood. The origin of the receptors is a boy younger than 18 in good health.

Points on this clonotype: The junction does not match germline at one end; this may be a read error. This sequence joins TRBV29-1 and TRBJ2-5; D is undetermined. This CDR3 spans 13 amino acids. Germline V lookup: CDR1 SQVTM, CDR2 ANQGSEA. The CDR3 coding sequence is TGCAGCGTAAGGGCCGCGTTGGTAGAGACCCTGTACTTC. Encoded protein: CSVRAALVETLYF.

The chain couples TRBV7-2 to TRBJ2-3, with D possibly TRBD2 on 6 matching bases. The V end lost 8 bases, the J end lost 4 bases, and 16 bases lay between the germline ends. Germline-derived CDR1 and CDR2 are SGHTA and FQGNSA. CDR3 length: 14 amino acids. CDR3: CASGSGTLPDTQYF. The CDR3 bases are TGTGCCAGCGGCTCCGGGACTCTGCCAGATACGCAGTATTTT.

This clonotype was recorded a few times. The germline gene is not matched at one end of the junction; a read error may be the cause. V gene TRBV6-6 combines with J gene TRBJ1-1; D remains unclear. Germline V CDR1 and CDR2: MNHNY, SVGAGI (reference sequence). CDR3 length: 13 amino acids. CDR3 protein: CASSQQLNTEAFF. The CDR3, as DNA: TGTGCCAGCAGCCAACAATTAAACACCGAAGCTTTCTTT.

This clonotype was seen only a few times. The chain couples TRBV28 to TRBJ2-5; 10 bases are a match to TRBD2. The J call may be wrong; the DNA end is better matched by TRBJ2-7. This CDR3 region has 15 residues. Germline V gives CDR1 MDHEN, CDR2 SYDVKM. CDR3 loop: CASSTPSGSAYEQYF. In DNA, the CDR3 is TGTGCCAGCAGTACCCCTAGCGGGAGTGCCTACGAGCAGTACTTC.

The chain couples TRBV7-9 to TRBJ2-7, with a possible D match to TRBD2 (5 bases). Per germline, CDR1 SEHNR and CDR2 FQNEAQ (reference sequence). The CDR3 consists of 19 residues. Trimming stripped 2 bases from V and 0 bases from J, with 23 bases between. Here the CDR3 reads CASSLPSTSMGISSYEQYF. DNA of the CDR3: TGTGCCAGCAGCTTACCATCTACTAGTATGGGAATAAGCTCCTACGAGCAGTACTTC.

There are a few counts of this clonotype. The CDR3 reads CSARDGQGGVYGYTF. The CDR3 DNA is TGCAGTGCTAGAGATGGCCAGGGAGGGGTCTATGGCTACACCTTC. The chain combines TRBV20-1 with TRBJ1-2, with TRBD1 as a possible D gene (5 bases). The ends were cut back, 0 bases at V and 4 bases at J, with 15 bases in the middle. Germline CDR1 and CDR2: DFQATT and SNEGSKA (reference sequence). The CDR3 is made up of 15 amino acids.

This clonotype showed up just a few times. The chain combines TRBV7-9 with TRBJ2-7; 10 bases align to TRBD2. The CDR3 spans 13 residues. Germline lookup yields CDR1 SEHNR and CDR2 FQNEAQ (reference sequence). With 8 bases clipped from V and 5 bases from J, the junction kept 6 bases outside the gene matches. DNA for the CDR3: TGTGCCAGCGGGACTAGCGCACGGGACGAGCAGTACTTC. The encoded protein is CASGTSARDEQYF.